These 18 T cell receptor beta chains were sequenced from one sample in a study of blood T cell repertoires in COVID-19. The data were produced by immunoSEQ multiplex PCR, yet TCRdb's version contains in-frame clones alone and is incomplete. The table includes more than 100,000 clones, about two thirds detected once. Sequencing was done on a sample of peripheral blood. The receptors stem from a human donor with acute or convalescent COVID-19. The donor label of this sample is uncertain.

The CDR3 DNA reads TGTGCCAGCAGCTTTATCCCCCCGGGCACAGATACGCAGTATTTT. Its protein is CASSFIPPGTDTQYF. The V gene is TRBV5-5, the J gene TRBJ2-3; D uncertain. From germline, CDR1 is SGHKS and CDR2 YYEKEE (reference sequence). The CDR3 has 15 residues. V was cut by 2 bases and J by 1 base, with 11 bases left in between.

V gene TRBV11-2 combines with J gene TRBJ1-6; the D gene is possibly TRBD1 (5 bases). V was trimmed by 6 bases and J by 7 bases, leaving 10 bases between them. Germline V lookup: CDR1 SGHAT, CDR2 FQNNGV. The CDR3 length is 13 residues. This CDR3 is CASRITGNSPLHF. The CDR3 DNA sequence: TGTGCCAGCAGGATTACAGGAAATTCACCCCTCCACTTT.

This sequence joins TRBV5-1 and TRBJ1-6; D is uncertain. V was clipped by 0 bases and J by 8 bases, with 6 bases between them. The V gene's germline CDR1 is SGHRS and CDR2 YFSETQ. The CDR3 contains 13 residues. CDR3 sequence: CASSLESDSPLHF. In DNA, the CDR3 is TGCGCCAGCAGCTTGGAATCCGATTCACCCCTCCACTTT. The full variable domain, rest sourced from reference TRBV5-1 and TRBJ1-6, is KAGVTQTPRYLIKTRGQQVTLSCSPISGHRSVSWYQQTPGQGLQFLFEYFSETQRNKGNFPGRFSGRQFSNSRSEMNVSTLELGDSALYLCASSLESDSPLHFGNGTRLTVT.

This chain joins TRBV24-1 and TRBJ1-2; 12 positions match TRBD1. V was clipped by 5 bases and J by 11 bases; unmatched bases: 5. The CDR3 consists of 13 residues. Germline CDR1 and CDR2: KGHDR and SFDVKD. For the CDR3, the DNA is TGTGCCACCAGTGCTACGGGACAGGGGGCTTACACCTTC. Its translation: CATSATGQGAYTF.

The rearrangement joins TRBV19 to TRBJ2-5; 11 nucleotides agree with TRBD2. In germline, CDR1 is LNHDA, CDR2 SQIVND (reference sequence). CDR3 size: 18 residues. V trimming: 5 bases; J trimming: 0 bases; junction bases outside the gene matches: 11. The CDR3 coding sequence is TGTGCCAGTAGTCCCGGGATACTAGCGGGGGCCCACCAAGAGACCCAGTACTTC. Residues: CASSPGILAGAHQETQYF.

This rearrangement joins TRBV11-3 to TRBJ1-4; D may be TRBD1 (5 bases). CDR3 length: 16 amino acids. Germline V lookup: CDR1 SGHNT, CDR2 YENEEA. Trimming stripped 1 base from V and 6 bases from J, with 15 bases between. CDR3 in DNA: TGTGCCAGCAGCTTAGCTTATCAGGGTGAGGATGAAAAACTGTTTTTT. This translates into CASSLAYQGEDEKLFF.

The chain combines TRBV12-3 or TRBV12-4 with TRBJ2-3, with D maybe TRBD2 (5 bases). V dropped 3 bases and J dropped 3 bases, with 7 bases sitting between them. The CDR3 length is 13 residues. Written as DNA, the CDR3 is TGTGCCAGCAGTTTGTCGGGGACAGATACGCAGTATTTT. This codes for CASSLSGTDTQYF.

This clone was found once. This chain links TRBV18 with TRBJ2-7; 9 bases agree with TRBD1. From germline, CDR1 is KGHSH and CDR2 LQKENI. The CDR3 sequence is 16 residues long. With V trimmed by 0 bases and J by 6 bases, 9 bases remained unmatched. CDR3 residues: CASSPPGQGGSGEQYF. The CDR3 bases are TGTGCCAGCTCACCACCGGGACAGGGAGGTTCGGGCGAGCAGTACTTC.

This clone was detected only once. This chain connects TRBV2 to TRBJ1-2; D not resolved. Germline CDR1 reads SNHLY; CDR2 reads FYNNEI. The CDR3 spans 13 residues. V was cut by 3 bases and J by 5 bases, with 10 bases left in between. This CDR3 is CASSDSPRYGYTF. In DNA, the CDR3 is TGTGCCAGCAGTGACTCCCCGAGGTATGGCTACACCTTC.

This CDR3 is CASSPSGYPGTGELFF. The DNA for the CDR3 is TGTGCCAGCTCTCCTAGCGGGTACCCGGGCACCGGGGAGCTGTTTTTT. The chain recombines TRBV18 with TRBJ2-2, with 8 bases lining up with TRBD2. V lost 6 bases, J lost 4 bases, and 10 bases stayed unmatched. Germline V gives CDR1 KGHSH, CDR2 LQKENI. This CDR3 comprises 16 residues.

The rearrangement joins TRBV7-9 to TRBJ1-1, with a weak D call TRBD1 (5 bases). This CDR3 is built from 15 residues. V was shortened by 6 bases and J by 0 bases, with 14 bases between the two germline ends. The V gene's germline CDR1 is SEHNR and CDR2 FQNEAQ (reference sequence). The CDR3 DNA sequence: TGTGCCAGCAGTTCCAGGGCCTATCTGAACACTGAAGCTTTCTTT. It translates to CASSSRAYLNTEAFF. Full variable domain (missing parts from reference TRBV7-9 and TRBJ1-1): DTGVSQNPRHKITKRGQNVTFRCDPISEHNRLYWYRQTLGQGPEFLTYFQNEAQLEKSRLLSDRFSAERPKGSFSTLEIQRTEQGDSAMYLCASSSRAYLNTEAFFGQGTRLTVV.

This clone was found a few times. This chain joins TRBV6-6 and TRBJ1-2; D unclear. The CDR3 contains 15 residues. Germline loops: CDR1 MNHNY, CDR2 SVGAGI (reference sequence). Trimming removed 0 bases from V and 4 bases from J, with 12 bases in between. CDR3: CASSYSREPVYGYTF. The CDR3 DNA sequence: TGTGCCAGCAGTTACTCCCGGGAGCCAGTCTATGGCTACACCTTC.

The chain recombines TRBV11-2 with TRBJ1-3; D ambiguous. The CDR3 spans 13 residues. Trimming pared 5 bases from V and 7 bases from J, leaving 12 bases between. Germline CDR1 reads SGHAT; CDR2 reads FQNNGV. The CDR3 DNA sequence: TGTGCCAGCAGCACCGGGGAGAGGAACACCATATATTTT. It codes for CASSTGERNTIYF.

This chain joins TRBV2 and TRBJ2-2; 8 bases are a match to TRBD1. Germline values: CDR1 SNHLY, CDR2 FYNNEI. With V trimmed by 5 bases and J by 3 bases, 5 bases remained unmatched. The CDR3 covers 15 residues. The CDR3: CASSKDRVYTGELFF. The CDR3 nucleotides are TGTGCCAGCAGTAAGGACAGGGTGTACACCGGGGAGCTGTTTTTT.

For this clone: This same CDR3 is encoded by further DNA sequences in the sample. V and J are TRBV2 and TRBJ1-5; possible D gene TRBD1, 6 bases. The CDR3 loop spans 13 amino acids. Germline V CDR1 and CDR2: SNHLY, FYNNEI. Trimming removed 6 bases from V and 2 bases from J, with 8 bases in between. CDR3 residues: CASSRQGNQPQHF. The CDR3 bases are TGTGCCAGCAGCAGACAGGGCAATCAGCCCCAGCATTTT.

In this sample, this clone turned up a few times. The chain has TRBV11-3 and TRBJ2-7, with 7 bases identical to TRBD1. From germline, CDR1 is SGHNT and CDR2 YENEEA. The length of the CDR3 is 16 residues. Trimming cost V 0 bases and J 1 base; bases outside gene matches: 6. CDR3 amino acids: CASSLETGDPSYEQYV. CDR3 nucleotides: TGTGCCAGCAGCTTAGAAACAGGGGATCCATCCTACGAGCAGTACGTC.

CDR3 DNA sequence: TGTGCCAGCAGCGCGACAGGAAATGAGCAGTTCTTC. Translated, it gives CASSATGNEQFF. V and J are TRBV7-8 and TRBJ2-1; possibly TRBD1 for D (6 bases). CDR3 size: 12 residues. Germline V lookup: CDR1 SGHVS, CDR2 FQNEAQ. Trimming removed 5 bases at V and 7 bases at J, with 9 bases between.

A remark on this clone: Germline is not matched at one junction end, which may reflect a read error. The chain uses TRBV7-7 and TRBJ2-1; possible D gene TRBD1, 6 bases. Germline values: CDR1 SSHAT, CDR2 FNYEAQ (reference sequence). The length of the CDR3 is 14 residues. CDR3 sequence reads: CASSLQGSYNEQFF. CDR3 DNA sequence: TGTGCTAGCAGCTTGCAGGGGTCCTACAATGAGCAGTTCTTC. The variable domain in full, completed from reference TRBV7-7 and TRBJ2-1, reads GAGVSQSPRYKVTKRGQDVTLRCDPISSHATLYWYQQALGQGPEFLTYFNYEAQPDKSGLPSDRFSAERPEGSISTLTIQRTEQRDSAMYRCASSLQGSYNEQFFGPGTRLTVL.